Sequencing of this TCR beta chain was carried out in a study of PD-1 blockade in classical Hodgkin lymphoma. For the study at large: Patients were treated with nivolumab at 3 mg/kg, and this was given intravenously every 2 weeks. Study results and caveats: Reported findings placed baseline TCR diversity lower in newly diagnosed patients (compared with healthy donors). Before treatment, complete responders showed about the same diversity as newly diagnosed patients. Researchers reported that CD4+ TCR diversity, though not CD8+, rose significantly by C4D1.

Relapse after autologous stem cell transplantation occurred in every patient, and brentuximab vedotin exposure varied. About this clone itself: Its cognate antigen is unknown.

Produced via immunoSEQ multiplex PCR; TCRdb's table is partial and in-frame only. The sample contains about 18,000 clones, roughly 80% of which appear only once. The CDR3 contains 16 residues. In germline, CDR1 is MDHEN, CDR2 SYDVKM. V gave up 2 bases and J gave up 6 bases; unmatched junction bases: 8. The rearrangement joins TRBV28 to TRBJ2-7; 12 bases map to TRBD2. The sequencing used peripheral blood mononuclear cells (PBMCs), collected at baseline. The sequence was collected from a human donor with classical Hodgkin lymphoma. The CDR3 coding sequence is TGTGCCAGCAGTTTAGGACTAGCGGGAATGGGTTCCGAGCAGTACTTC. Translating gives CASSLGLAGMGSEQYF. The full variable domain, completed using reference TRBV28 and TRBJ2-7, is DVKVTQSSRYLVKRTGEKVFLECVQDMDHENMFWYRQDPGLGLRLIYFSYDVKMKEKGDIPEGYSVSREKKERFSLILESASTNQTSMYLCASSLGLAGMGSEQYFGPGTRLTVT.